One TCR beta chain is described in this entry. Its recognized antigen is unknown. The input lacks base qualities; no much larger clone sits a single base away. The donors were healthy, HIV-negative adults who had no recently reported acute infections or vaccinations. Only Caucasian adults living in Nashville, Tennessee, USA were represented among the donors. Magnetic negative selection was used to enrich CD4+ T cells, after which naive cells were positively selected on CD45RA and the negative fraction became the memory subset. After blood collection by leukapheresis, PBMCs were isolated using Ficoll-Histopaque density gradient centrifugation and then cryopreserved in the vapor phase of liquid nitrogen. Purity and quantity of every magnetically sorted T cell population were checked by analytical flow cytometry. Genomic DNA was isolated from every sorted fraction and measured by UV absorbance on a Nanodrop 2000c.

Sequences SGHAT (CDR1) and FQNNGV (CDR2) are obtained from the germline V gene. Trimming at the junction amounts to 5 bases on V and 0 bases on J, and the germline ends lie 14 bases apart. The CDR3 goes from the cysteine to the phenylalanine over 15 residues. The kept DNA is CDR3 alone, 45 bases in frame from the first base. TCR CDR3 regions were amplified from genomic DNA by multiplex PCR using the deep immunoSEQ assay. Genomic DNA extracted from each cell subset was distributed evenly over all wells of several immunoSEQ 96-well plates, and each plate served as one replicate. For sorted subsets, about 210 ng of genomic DNA, equivalent to 30,000 or so T cell genomes, went into each replicate PCR. The purified libraries were quantified using a Qubit 3.0 fluorometer, sized with a Bioanalyzer 2100, and then quantified again using the KAPA Library Quantification kit. Every immunoSEQ 96-well plate was sequenced on a dedicated single-read 150-cycle Illumina NextSeq 550 flow cell. Per the authors' processing: Because the immunoSEQ output held only junctional sequences and lacked quality scores, the filtering could not match the filtering applied to full-length reads. To assign V/J genes and CDR3, sequences were annotated against IMGT germline references using PyIR, a Python wrapper for IgBLAST v1.9. Any read was removed if the V/J assignment was weak (E-value above 1e-6), the CDR3 was missing, or the read contained stop codons, out-of-frame junctions, or ambiguous translated residues. V3J clonotypes were defined as sequences sharing an identical inferred V gene, J gene, and CDR3 amino acid sequence. Percentage overlap between repertoires was calculated by dividing the number of shared unique clonotypes by the size of the smaller repertoire. RTK rarefaction, the Chao1 estimator, and Recon v2.1 estimates of unobserved clonotypes were used to assess repertoire richness. OLGA was used to compute generation probabilities for all TCRbeta clonotypes that the gDNA method yielded from a handful of donors. Imported from immuneACCESS, the table was reduced by TCRdb to in-frame sequences with V and J called. These copies leave out some clones; in studies compared against another copy, an unresolved V gene accounts for under half, and the cause of the remainder is not known. V and J calls and clone size are those listed in that table; D and trimming were worked out from the DNA. The sample includes about 340,000 clones, with roughly 80% observed a single time. The ten largest clones capture 10% of the sample.

The data belong to a study of shared clonotypes between healthy human individuals (dated by TCRdb to the early 2020s). Study-wide context: The cohort comprised a couple of women and a few men aged 18 to 49 years. Per donor, three plates each were used for CD4 naive and CD4 memory, two for CD8 naive, and one for CD8 memory. To estimate repertoire size and how much clonotypes are shared between individuals, the study performed deep sequencing of blood TCR repertoires from about five healthy adults. To increase sequencing depth and limit assay-specific biases, different laboratories used diverse techniques to prepare libraries and sequence TCR repertoires. Leukapheresis yielded between about 0.94 and 9.5 billion PBMCs per donor.

On the study overall, not on this receptor specifically: Sampling was restricted to blood, and TCR repertoires in tissues likely differ from the TCR repertoires found in blood. Higher generation probabilities were observed for clonotypes shared by all four sorted-subset donors than for non-shared clonotypes. Naive subsets generally had larger estimated clonotype richness than memory subsets did. The small number of donors limited the genetic and exposure-history diversity represented. Rarefaction of sorted-subset datasets indicated incomplete sequencing despite the large sequencing depth. Pairwise subsampling indicated that sequencing depth was expected to affect the degree of clonotype sharing among donors. Sharing across several donors was observed for 4.5% to 6.5% of naive CD4, over 3% of naive CD8, about 2.3% of memory CD4, and 0.4% of memory CD8 clonotypes.

The sample taken for sequencing was memory CD4+ T cells sorted from blood. The sample's cell subset or site label, decoded: CD45RA-negative fraction. The chain is encoded by TRBV11-2 joined to TRBJ2-7; the D gene identity is not certain. This clonotype was sampled from a man aged 25 to 45 in good health. The CDR3 is CASSPRLWDSYEQYF. The DNA sequence is as follows: TGTGCCAGCAGCCCCCGGTTATGGGACTCCTACGAGCAGTACTTC.